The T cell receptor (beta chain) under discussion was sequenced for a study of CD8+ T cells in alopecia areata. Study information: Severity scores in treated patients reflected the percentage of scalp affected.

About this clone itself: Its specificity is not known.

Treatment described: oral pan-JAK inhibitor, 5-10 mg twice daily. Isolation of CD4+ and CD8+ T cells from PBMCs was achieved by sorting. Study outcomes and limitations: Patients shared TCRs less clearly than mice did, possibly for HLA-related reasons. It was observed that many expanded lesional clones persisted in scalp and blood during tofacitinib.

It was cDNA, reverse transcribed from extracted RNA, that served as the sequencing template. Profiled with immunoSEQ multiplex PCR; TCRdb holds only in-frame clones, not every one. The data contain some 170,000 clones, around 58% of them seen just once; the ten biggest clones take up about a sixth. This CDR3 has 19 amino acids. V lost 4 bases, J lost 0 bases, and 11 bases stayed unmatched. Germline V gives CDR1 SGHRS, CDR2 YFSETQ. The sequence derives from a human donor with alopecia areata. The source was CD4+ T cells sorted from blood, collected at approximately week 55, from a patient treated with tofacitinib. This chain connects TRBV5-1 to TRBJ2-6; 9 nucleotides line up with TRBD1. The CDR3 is CASSNPTGGALSGANVLTF. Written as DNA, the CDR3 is TGCGCCAGCAGCAACCCGACAGGGGGGGCCCTCTCTGGGGCCAACGTCCTGACTTTC.